This record covers a single T cell receptor (beta chain). What it recognizes is unknown. This specimen comes from a study of T cell responses to AZD1222 COVID-19 vaccine. Repertoires were generated with immunoSEQ multiplex PCR, while TCRdb's copy carries only in-frame clones and drops some. The sample has 130,000 to 150,000 clones, 70% to 90% seen once; the top ten hold approximately 15%. The CDR3 is 16 amino acids. V lost 2 bases to trimming and J lost 2 bases; unmatched junction nucleotides: 7. Germline CDR1 is SGHDT and CDR2 is YYEEEE. Study-level findings and limits: Donors, mostly white British, included more females; clonal diversity was possibly underestimated. Sampling captured repertoires only after the peak T cell response. A reported finding is that nearly half of spike-specific TCRs target unmutated variant regions.

The rearrangement joins TRBV5-6 to TRBJ2-7; 10 bases map to TRBD1. The sample in question was peripheral blood, obtained on day 0 of AZD1222 vaccination. The source is an adult in good health. In DNA form, the CDR3 reads TGTGCCAGCAGCTTCCGCCGGACAGGGGGTACCTACGAGCAGTACTTC. It is translated as CASSFRRTGGTYEQYF.